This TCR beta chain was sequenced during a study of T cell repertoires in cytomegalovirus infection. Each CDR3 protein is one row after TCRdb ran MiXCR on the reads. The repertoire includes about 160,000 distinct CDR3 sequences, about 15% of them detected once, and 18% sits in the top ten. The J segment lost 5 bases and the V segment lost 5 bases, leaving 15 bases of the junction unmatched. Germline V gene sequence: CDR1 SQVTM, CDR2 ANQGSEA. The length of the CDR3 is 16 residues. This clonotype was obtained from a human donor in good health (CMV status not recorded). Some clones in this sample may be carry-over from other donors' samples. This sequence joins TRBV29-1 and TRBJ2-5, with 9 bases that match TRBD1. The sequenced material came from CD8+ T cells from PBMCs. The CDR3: CSVSRFMDRGHETQYF. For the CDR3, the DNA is TGCAGCGTTTCTAGATTTATGGACAGGGGCCACGAGACCCAGTACTTC.